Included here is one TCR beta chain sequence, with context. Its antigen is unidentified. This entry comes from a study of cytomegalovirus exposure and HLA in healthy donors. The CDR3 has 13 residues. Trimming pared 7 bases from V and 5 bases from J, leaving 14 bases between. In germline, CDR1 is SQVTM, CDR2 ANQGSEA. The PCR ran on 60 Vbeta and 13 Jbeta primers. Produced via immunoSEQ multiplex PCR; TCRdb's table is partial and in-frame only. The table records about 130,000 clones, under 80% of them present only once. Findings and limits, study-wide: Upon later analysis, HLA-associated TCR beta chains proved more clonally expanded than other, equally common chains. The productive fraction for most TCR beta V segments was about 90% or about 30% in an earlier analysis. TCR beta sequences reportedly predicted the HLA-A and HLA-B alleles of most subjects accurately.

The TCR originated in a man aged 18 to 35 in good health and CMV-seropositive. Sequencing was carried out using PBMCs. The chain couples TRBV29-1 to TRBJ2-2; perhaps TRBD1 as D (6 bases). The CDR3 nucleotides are TGCAGCGGATCCTACAGGGTTACCGGGGAGCTGTTTTTT. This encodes CSGSYRVTGELFF.